Sequencing of this T cell receptor beta chain was carried out in a study of cytotoxic CD8 clonotypes in ibrutinib-treated CLL. The germline V gene encodes CDR1 SNHLY and CDR2 FYNNEI. The ends were cut back, 7 bases at V and 7 bases at J, with 22 bases in the middle. The CDR3 spans 15 residues. TCRdb's table, derived via immunoSEQ multiplex PCR, lists solely in-frame clones and lacks some. The sample lists around 330,000 clones; about 64% were seen once. The V call is TRBV2, the J call TRBJ2-5, with D perhaps being TRBD1 or TRBD2 (6 bases each). This clonotype was sampled from a human donor with chronic lymphocytic leukemia. This specimen was PBMCs, taken after 36 months of ibrutinib treatment. The CDR3 DNA reads as TGTGCCAGCAACGAACAGGGCGGGGAGCTCTGGACCCAGTACTTC. It translates to CASNEQGGELWTQYF.